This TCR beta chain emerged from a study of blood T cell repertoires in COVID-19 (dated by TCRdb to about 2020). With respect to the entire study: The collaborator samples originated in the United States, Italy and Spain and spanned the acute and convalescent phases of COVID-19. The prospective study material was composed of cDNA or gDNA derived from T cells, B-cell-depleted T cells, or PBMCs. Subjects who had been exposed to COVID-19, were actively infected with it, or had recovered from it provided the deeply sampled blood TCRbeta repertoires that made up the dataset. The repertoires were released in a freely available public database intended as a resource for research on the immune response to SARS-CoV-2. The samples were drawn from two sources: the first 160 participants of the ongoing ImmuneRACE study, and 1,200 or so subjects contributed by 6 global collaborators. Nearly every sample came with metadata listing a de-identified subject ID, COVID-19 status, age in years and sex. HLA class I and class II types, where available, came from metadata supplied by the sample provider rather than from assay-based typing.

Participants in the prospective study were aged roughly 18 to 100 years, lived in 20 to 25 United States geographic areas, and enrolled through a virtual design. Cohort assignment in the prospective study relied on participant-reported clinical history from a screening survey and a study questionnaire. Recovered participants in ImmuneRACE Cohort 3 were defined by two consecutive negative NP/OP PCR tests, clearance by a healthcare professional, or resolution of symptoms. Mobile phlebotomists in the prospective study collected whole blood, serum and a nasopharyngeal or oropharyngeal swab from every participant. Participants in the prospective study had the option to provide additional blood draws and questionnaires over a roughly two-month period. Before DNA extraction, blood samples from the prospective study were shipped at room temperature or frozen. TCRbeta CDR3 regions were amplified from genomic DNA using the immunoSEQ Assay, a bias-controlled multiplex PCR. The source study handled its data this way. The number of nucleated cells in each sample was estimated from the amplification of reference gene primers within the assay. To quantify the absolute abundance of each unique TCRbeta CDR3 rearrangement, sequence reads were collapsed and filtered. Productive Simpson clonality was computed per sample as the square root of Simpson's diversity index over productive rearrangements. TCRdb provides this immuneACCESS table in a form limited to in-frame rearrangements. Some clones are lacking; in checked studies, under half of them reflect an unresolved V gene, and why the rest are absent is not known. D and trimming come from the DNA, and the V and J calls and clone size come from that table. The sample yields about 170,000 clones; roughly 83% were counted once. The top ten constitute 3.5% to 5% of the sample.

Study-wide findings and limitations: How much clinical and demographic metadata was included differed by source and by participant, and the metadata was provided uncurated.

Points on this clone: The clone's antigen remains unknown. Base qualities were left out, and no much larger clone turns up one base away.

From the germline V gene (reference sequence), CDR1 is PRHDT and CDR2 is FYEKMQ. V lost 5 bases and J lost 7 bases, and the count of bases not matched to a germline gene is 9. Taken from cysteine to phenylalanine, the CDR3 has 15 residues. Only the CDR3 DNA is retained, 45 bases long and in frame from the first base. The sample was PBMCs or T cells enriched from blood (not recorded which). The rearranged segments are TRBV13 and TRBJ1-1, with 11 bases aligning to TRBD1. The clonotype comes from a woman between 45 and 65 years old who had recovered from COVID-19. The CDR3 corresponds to CASSAGQGGFLEAFF. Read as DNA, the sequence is TGTGCCAGCAGCGCGGGACAGGGGGGCTTTCTTGAAGCTTTCTTT. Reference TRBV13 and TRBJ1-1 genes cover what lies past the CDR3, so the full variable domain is AAGVIQSPRHLIKEKRETATLKCYPIPRHDTVYWYQQGPGQDPQFLISFYEKMQSDKGSIPDRFSAQQFSDYHSELNMSSLELGDSALYFCASSAGQGGFLEAFFGQGTRLTVV.